This TCR beta chain is from a study of blood T cell repertoires in COVID-19. Turning to the study itself: COVID-19 samples collected from the United States, Italy and Spain covered acute and convalescent phases. Sources were T cells, B-cell-depleted T cells, or PBMCs; the material itself was cDNA or gDNA.

Source study methods: Quantification of nucleated cells was approximated via reference gene primer amplification. Clones were read by immunoSEQ multiplex PCR, and TCRdb kept only the in-frame ones, dropping some. For V, J and clone size, that table is used; D and trimming come from the DNA. The table includes approximately 290,000 clones, about 88% detected once. Germline loops: CDR1 SQVTM, CDR2 ANQGSEA. The CDR3 consists of 15 residues. V trimming: 7 bases; J trimming: 5 bases; junction bases outside the gene matches: 12. The rearrangement uses TRBV29-1 and TRBJ2-2, with 8 bases aligning to TRBD2. Sequencing was performed on peripheral blood. The TCR comes from a woman aged 60-75 years with acute or convalescent COVID-19. The CDR3 here is CSASSGSSWTGELFF. CDR3 sequence (DNA): TGCAGCGCCTCAAGCGGGAGTAGCTGGACCGGGGAGCTGTTTTTT.